This entry features one T cell receptor beta chain sequence. Its binding antigen is unknown. Base qualities are missing; no much larger clone stands one base away. These data come from a study of cytomegalovirus exposure and HLA in healthy donors (dated by TCRdb to the late 2010s). Looking at the study overall: An earlier analysis of about 530 of the donors reported about 300 Gb of sequence data and 117 million unique TCR beta sequences obtained from 150 million to 200 million T cells. Approximately 300 gigabases of sequencing data and about 92 million unique TCR sequences made up an early release that covered approximately 700 HLA-typed donors. Of the 300 to 500 genotyped donors, roughly 76% were placed in the genetic ancestry cluster associated with self-reported Caucasian donors. The study was designed to test whether signatures of past pathogen exposure could be identified by cataloging public T cell receptors. The study used immunosequencing to profile the T cell repertoires of 670 or so subjects and linked those repertoires to cytomegalovirus serostatus. In addition to the first cohort of 666 subjects, a separate validation cohort of around 110 different subjects was used. The study combined high-throughput TCR immunosequencing, statistical association of individual TCRs with disease status, and machine learning to predict cytomegalovirus infection status. To study patterns of TCR occurrence, a later analysis re-analyzed previously published TCR beta repertoires from 550 to 800 donors and added high-resolution HLA genotyping. The later analysis used no new phenotypic data to find candidate immune exposures, relying instead on TCR beta sequences and their occurrence across donors. An earlier analysis of around 540 of the donors applied high-throughput TCR beta sequencing to assess whether each TCR beta V gene segment acted as functional or pseudogenic. Donor age, sex, ethnicity and CMV serostatus were compiled alongside the repertoire data. Genome-wide SNP genotypes for about 60% of the roughly 670 donors were used in a later genetic analysis, which treated that subset as a discovery cohort. Every repertoire in the discovery cohort had been generated on one and the same sequencing platform. Both class I and class II loci were covered by HLA typing, at four-digit resolution. The number of donors typed differed by locus, with roughly 629-640 for A, B, C, DRB1 and DQB1, around 500 for DQA1, 600 to 610 for DPA1, and approximately 470 for DPB1. Roughly five DR-DQ haplotypes were handled as single units for association and clustering because linkage in the cohort was strong. Among over 350 genotyped donors of the cohort, an average of 235,054 unique TCR beta nucleotide sequences were sequenced per donor, approximately 20% of them non-productive. Summary of the overall study and its limitations: Strong co-occurrence of HLA alleles, especially DR and DQ, made assigning TCR associations to individual alleles difficult. In vitro tests confirmed that three of the cytomegalovirus-associated TCR beta chains recognize cytomegalovirus antigens. While some public TCRs were present in many individuals, most TCR sequences turned up only very rarely across donors. Several of the top co-occurrence clusters appeared to be linked to parvovirus B19, influenza, CMV and Epstein-Barr virus, according to a later analysis. The authors suggested that the approach could potentially be generalized to other disease states and immunological phenotypes. A later analysis associated 16,951 TCR beta sequences with specific HLA alleles at a false discovery rate of 0.05. Compared with the 666-donor mean, donors in an Asian-associated ancestry cluster had fewer N-insertions in productive TCRs, according to a later genetic analysis. Only TCR beta chains were sequenced in this cohort, and the absence of alpha or paired-chain data limited detectable features. Most CMV-associated TCR beta chains appeared to be HLA-restricted in a later analysis, and the HLA associations seemed to be driven largely by CMV exposure. The presence/absence analyses assumed that sequencing depth was roughly uniform across donors, and that assumption may not be true. A cluster of highly shared sequence variants was judged likely to be a technical artifact of the sequencing pipeline. An association between a missense DCLRE1C variant and V-gene and J-gene trimming of TCR beta chains was found in a later genetic analysis and replicated in an independent cohort. According to a later analysis, TCR association rates differed among HLA loci, with DRB1 alleles showing the most associated TCRs and HLA-C alleles showing the fewest. Because counts were too low, roughly 16 rarely observed V segments, including chromosome 9 orphons, were left out of the earlier analysis of about 500 of the donors. The 87-base-pair reads could not distinguish some IMGT-functional V segments, including TRBV6-2 and TRBV6-3, so those segments were excluded. A later analysis found that HLA-associated TCR beta chains were more clonally expanded and had lower generation probabilities than equally common non-associated chains. A further reported finding was that TCR beta sequences accurately predicted the HLA-A and HLA-B alleles for most subjects in the first cohort. Linkage disequilibrium might explain the correlated functional status among segregating V segments, but an unknown experimental factor could not be excluded. The classifier was reported to diagnose cytomegalovirus status with high specificity and sensitivity in both the original cohort and the validation cohort. Immune exposure information for the cohort was limited to CMV serostatus. Because some donors lacked HLA typing at each locus, the association tests relied only on the typed subset. A total of 150 to 200 TCR beta chains were listed by the study as associated with cytomegalovirus. Broadly in line with IMGT annotations, most TCR beta V segments showed up in productive rearrangements about 90% or about 30% of the time in an earlier analysis of several hundred of the donors.

Library method: the immunoSEQ multiplex PCR assay. For the multiplex PCR, a mixture combining 60 forward primers for TCR Vbeta segments and 13 reverse primers for TCR Jbeta segments was used. The CDR3 region of rearranged TCR beta genes was amplified from genomic DNA with a multiplex PCR assay. On the Illumina HiSeq System, the amplified TCR beta libraries were sequenced as 87-base-pair reads. Concerning the study's data processing: In a later analysis, approximately 74 million unique TCR beta chains were counted across the roughly 610 repertoires, and roughly 11 million of these chains were shared by at least two donors. A nearest-neighbor algorithm error-corrected the raw reads and collapsed the reads into unique sequences, merging closely related sequences to remove PCR and sequencing errors. To assign V, D and J gene segments, CDR3 sequences were aligned to IMGT reference sequences. For a sequence to be retained, a match of at least six nucleotides to both a V gene segment and a J gene segment was required. Rearrangements were classified as productive when the CDR3 lacked stop codons and remained in frame with V and J, and all other rearrangements were classified as non-productive. Following IMGT convention, CDR3 was defined as the stretch from the second conserved V-encoded cysteine up to the conserved J-encoded phenylalanine. Sequences without an unambiguous match to a single V gene segment were excluded from the earlier analysis of 500 to 700 of the donors. In an earlier analysis of approximately 560 of the donors, a V segment was called functional when productive rearrangements were above 56.7%, and segregating when the standard deviation between donors exceeded 5%. To diagnose cytomegalovirus status from the catalog of TCR beta chain sequences, a statistical classification framework was built. In a later analysis, TCR nucleotide sequences were compared against IMGT/GENE-DB human TR gene sequences so that V and J genes could be assigned. The TCRdist pipeline was used in a later analysis to assign CDR3 sequences and most-parsimonious VDJ recombination scenarios. In a later analysis, every TCR beta chain was defined by the combination of its CDR3 amino acid sequence and its V-gene family, and reads without a unique V-gene family were dropped. In a later analysis, some 600 highly shared, low-generation-probability nucleotide sequences were removed to address suspected cross-contamination and a sequencing artifact. In a later analysis, a clonal expansion index was calculated for each public chain from normalized within-repertoire ranks of inferred template counts. Generation probabilities in a later analysis came from a VDJ recombination model fitted to out-of-frame rearrangements, and those results were checked against IGoR. In a later analysis, TCR-TCR, TCR-HLA and TCR-CMV co-occurrence was scored with hypergeometric tests, and a repertoire-size bias correction was applied to TCR pairs. False discovery rates were estimated in a later analysis by permuting HLA or CMV assignments 20 times. In a later analysis, co-occurring TCRs were grouped using DBSCAN, and TCRdist sequence similarity was added for clustering within HLA-allele-positive subsets. Co-occurrence clustering excluded repertoires with fewer than 30,000 or more than 120,000 public chains, plus five with anomalous nucleotide sharing. The immuneACCESS repertoire file appears here via TCRdb, limited to in-frame rearrangements. These files lack a portion of the clones; in checked studies, under half of the deficit traces to unresolved V genes, and the cause of the others is not known. V, J and clone size are taken as reported in that table, and D and trimming were inferred from the DNA itself. The sample table contains some 120,000 clones; only one count was recorded for about 81% of them. Of the sample, 0.85% to 1.4% is held by the ten largest clones.

In total, approximately 690 healthy bone marrow donors made up the cohort. At the time of sampling, all cohort members were nominally healthy, though unrecorded immune exposures were likely present. The donor was CMV seronegative and belonged to the group of 352 seronegative cohort members. Each donor provided a peripheral blood sample, and peripheral blood mononuclear cells were used for TCR beta sequencing. Genomic DNA was extracted from the blood cell samples with the Qiagen DNeasy Blood Extraction Kit. V and J are trimmed by 5 bases and 4 bases, and the gene matches miss 7 bases of the junction. Spanning cysteine to phenylalanine, the CDR3 consists of 14 amino acids. Only the CDR3 DNA is retained, 42 bases long and in frame from the first base. Per the germline V gene (reference sequence), LNHDA is the CDR1 and SQIVND is the CDR2.

The source material was PBMCs. The sequence came from a woman aged 30 to 39 in good health and CMV-seronegative. The chain links TRBV19 with TRBJ1-2; 7 middle bases align to TRBD1. The encoded CDR3 is CASSLQGGAYGYTF. In nucleotide form, the sequence is TGTGCCAGTAGTCTCCAGGGGGGCGCCTATGGCTACACCTTC.